This T cell receptor beta chain was sequenced for a study of technical replicates of blood from a handful of donors. Trimming shortened V by 2 bases and J by 9 bases, and 13 bases separated the two germline ends. CDR1 and CDR2 (germline): MNHEY, SMNVEV (reference sequence). This CDR3 is 13 amino acids long. Libraries were prepared by immunoSEQ multiplex PCR; TCRdb keeps only in-frame clonotypes and omits some of them. The table shows more than 90,000 clones, with about 96% occurring only once. The TCR comes from a human donor in good health. The V call is TRBV27, the J call TRBJ2-5, with a weak D call TRBD2 (6 bases). The sample consisted of T cells isolated from PBMCs. The CDR3 region is CASSLDGTGAQYF. As DNA, the CDR3 is TGTGCCAGCAGTTTAGATGGAACGGGGGCCCAGTACTTC.